These 8 T cell receptor beta chains came from one sample sequenced in a study of blood T cell repertoires in COVID-19. Libraries were prepared by immunoSEQ multiplex PCR; TCRdb keeps only in-frame clonotypes and omits some of them. Here the sample spans 130,000 to 150,000 clones, just under 85% being singletons. The sequencing sample was made of peripheral blood. Receptors were obtained from a woman between 40 and 55 years old with active or convalescent COVID-19.

In this sample, this clone turned up once. The chain joins TRBV9 to TRBJ1-2, with 9 bases matching TRBD1. The CDR3 sequence is 16 residues long. Germline V gene lookup returns CDR1 SGDLS and CDR2 YYNGEE. After removal of 3 bases from V and 4 bases from J, the junction contained 10 bases not matched to a gene. CDR3 sequence reads: CASSGGNRGPIYGYTF. In nucleotides, the CDR3 is TGTGCCAGCAGCGGGGGTAACAGGGGGCCAATCTATGGCTACACCTTC.

The genes are TRBV30 and TRBJ1-2; D gene unclear. Germline lookup yields CDR1 GTSNPN and CDR2 SVGIG (reference sequence). Trimming cost V 1 base and J 8 bases, with 14 bases left between them. The CDR3 length is 13 residues. As DNA, the CDR3 is TGTGCCTGGAGTGCACCGGGTTGGAGAGGCTACACCTTC. Translated: CAWSAPGWRGYTF.

J is TRBJ1-1 and V is TRBV9; 8 nucleotides agree with TRBD1. The CDR3 runs 13 residues. Germline loops: CDR1 SGDLS, CDR2 YYNGEE. V shed 9 bases, J shed 0 bases, and the junction held 4 bases outside the gene matches. In DNA form, the CDR3 reads TGTGCCATACCGACAGGGGTGAACACTGAAGCTTTCTTT. This translates into CAIPTGVNTEAFF.

The chain couples TRBV5-4 to TRBJ2-2; 11 bases are a match to TRBD2. V shed 5 bases and J 4 bases; nucleotides not matched to a gene: 4. This CDR3 is 15 amino acids long. CDR1 is SGHNT, CDR2 YYREEE, per germline (reference sequence). CDR3 in amino acids: CASSSGRGSTGELFF. The CDR3 DNA is TGTGCCAGCAGTAGCGGGAGGGGGAGCACCGGGGAGCTGTTTTTT.

This clone showed up just once. This sequence joins TRBV3-1 (or the pseudogene TRBV3-2) and TRBJ1-1, with TRBD1 matching over 9 bases. The CDR3 contains 18 residues. CDR1 is LGHDT and CDR2 is YNNKEL in the germline V gene (reference sequence). The V gene end was trimmed by 0 bases and the J gene end by 0 bases; junction bases not matched to a gene: 8. The CDR3 DNA reads as TGTGCCAGCAGCCAAGATCTTTGGGGACAGGGCCTGAACACTGAAGCTTTCTTT. Translated, it gives CASSQDLWGQGLNTEAFF.

This chain links TRBV10-3 with TRBJ1-2, with TRBD1 as a possible D gene (6 bases). The length of the CDR3 is 12 residues. The germline gives CDR1 ENHRY, CDR2 SYGVKD. V was pared by 5 bases and J by 8 bases, with 12 bases between. The CDR3 sequence: CAISPNREGYTF. CDR3 DNA sequence: TGTGCCATCAGTCCTAACAGGGAAGGCTACACCTTC.

The V gene is TRBV6-5, the J gene TRBJ2-3; TRBD1 matches 11 bases. The junction had 4 bases not matched to a gene; V was cut back by 6 bases and J by 2 bases. CDR3 length: 15 residues. Looked up from germline, CDR1 is MNHEY and CDR2 is SVGAGI. The CDR3: CASRRTGGITDTQYF. The CDR3 DNA sequence: TGTGCCAGCAGACGGACAGGGGGCATCACAGATACGCAGTATTTT.

The V and J genes are TRBV29-1 and TRBJ2-6; D unclear. CDR3 length: 13 amino acids. Per the germline V gene, CDR1 is SQVTM and CDR2 is ANQGSEA. The V and J ends lost 7 bases and 4 bases respectively, with 11 bases between them. The CDR3 loop is CSAREAGANVLTF. In DNA, the CDR3 is TGCAGCGCCCGAGAAGCCGGGGCCAACGTCCTGACTTTC. Filled out from reference TRBV29-1 and TRBJ2-6, the complete variable domain reads SAVISQKPSRDICQRGTSLTIQCQVDSQVTMMFWYRQQPGQSLTLIATANQGSEATYESGFVIDKFPISRPNLTFSTLTVSNMSPEDSSIYLCSAREAGANVLTFGAGSRLTVL.